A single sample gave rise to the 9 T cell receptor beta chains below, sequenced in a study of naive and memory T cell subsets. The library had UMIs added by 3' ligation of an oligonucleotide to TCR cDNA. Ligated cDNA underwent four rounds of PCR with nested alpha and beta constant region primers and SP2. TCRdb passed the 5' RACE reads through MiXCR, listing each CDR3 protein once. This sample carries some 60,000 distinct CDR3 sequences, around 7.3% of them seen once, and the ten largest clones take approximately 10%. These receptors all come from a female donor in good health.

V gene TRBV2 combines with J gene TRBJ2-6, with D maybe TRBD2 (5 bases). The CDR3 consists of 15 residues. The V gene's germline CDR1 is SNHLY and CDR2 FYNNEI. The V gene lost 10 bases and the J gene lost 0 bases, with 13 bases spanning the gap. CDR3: CATSRERSGANVLTF. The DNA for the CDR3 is TGTGCCACCTCTCGGGAACGCTCTGGGGCCAACGTCCTGACTTTC.

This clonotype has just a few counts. The CDR3 DNA follows: TGTGCCAGCAGCGTAGATCTAAACAGGGAGGAGACCCAGTACTTC. Residues: CASSVDLNREETQYF. The chain recombines TRBV9 with TRBJ2-5, with D possibly being TRBD1 (6 bases). This CDR3 region has 15 residues. Germline assignment: CDR1 SGDLS and CDR2 YYNGEE. Trimming pared 0 bases from V and 5 bases from J, leaving 14 bases between.

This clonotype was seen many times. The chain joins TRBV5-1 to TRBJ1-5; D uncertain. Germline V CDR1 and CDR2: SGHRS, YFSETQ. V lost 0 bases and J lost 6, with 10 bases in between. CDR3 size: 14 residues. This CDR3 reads CASSLVGEGQPQHF. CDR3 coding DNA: TGCGCCAGCAGCTTGGTTGGGGAGGGTCAGCCCCAGCATTTT.

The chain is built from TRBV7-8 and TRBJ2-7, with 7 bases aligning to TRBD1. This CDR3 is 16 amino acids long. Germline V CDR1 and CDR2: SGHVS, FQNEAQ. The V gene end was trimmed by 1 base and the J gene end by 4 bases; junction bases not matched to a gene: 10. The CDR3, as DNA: TGTGCCAGCAGCTTAGGGAACAGGGGTCCTCATTACGAGCAGTACTTC. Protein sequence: CASSLGNRGPHYEQYF. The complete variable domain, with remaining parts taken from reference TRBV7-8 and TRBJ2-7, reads GAGVSQSPRYKVAKRGQDVALRCDPISGHVSLFWYQQALGQGPEFLTYFQNEAQLDKSGLPSDRFFAERPEGSVSTLKIQRTQQEDSAVYLCASSLGNRGPHYEQYFGPGTRLTVT.

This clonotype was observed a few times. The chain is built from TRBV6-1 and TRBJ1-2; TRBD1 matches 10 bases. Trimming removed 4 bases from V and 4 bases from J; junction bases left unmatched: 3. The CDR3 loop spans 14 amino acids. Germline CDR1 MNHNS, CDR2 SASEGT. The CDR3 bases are TGTGCCAGCAGTGTTGGACAGGGGGGCTATGGCTACACCTTC. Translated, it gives CASSVGQGGYGYTF.

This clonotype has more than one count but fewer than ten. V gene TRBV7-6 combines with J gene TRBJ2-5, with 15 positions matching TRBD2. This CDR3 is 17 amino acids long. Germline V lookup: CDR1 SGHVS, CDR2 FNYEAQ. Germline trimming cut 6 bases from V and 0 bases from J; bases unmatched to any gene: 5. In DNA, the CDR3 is TGTGCCAGCAGTTACGGACTAGCGGGGGGGTACCAAGAGACCCAGTACTTC. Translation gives CASSYGLAGGYQETQYF.

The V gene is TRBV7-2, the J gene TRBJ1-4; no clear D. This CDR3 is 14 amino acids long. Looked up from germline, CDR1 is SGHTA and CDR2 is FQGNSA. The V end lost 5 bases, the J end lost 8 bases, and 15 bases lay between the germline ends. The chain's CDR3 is CASSQGGSREKLFF. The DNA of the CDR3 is TGTGCCAGCAGCCAAGGTGGCAGCAGAGAAAAACTGTTTTTT.

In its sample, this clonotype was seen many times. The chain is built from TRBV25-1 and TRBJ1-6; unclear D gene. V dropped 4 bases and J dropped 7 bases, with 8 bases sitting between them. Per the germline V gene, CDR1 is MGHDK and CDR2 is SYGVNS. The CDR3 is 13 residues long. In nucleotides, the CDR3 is TGTGCCAGCAGTGCTCTCATAAATTCACCCCTCCACTTT. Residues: CASSALINSPLHF.

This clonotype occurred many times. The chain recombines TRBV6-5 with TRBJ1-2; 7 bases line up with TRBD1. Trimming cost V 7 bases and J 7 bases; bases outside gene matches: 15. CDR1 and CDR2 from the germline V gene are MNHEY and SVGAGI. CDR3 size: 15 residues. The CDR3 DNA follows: TGTGCCAGCACCAAAGGGGGACAGACATCCTCTGGCTACACCTTC. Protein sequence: CASTKGGQTSSGYTF.